Presented here are 22 T cell receptor beta chains from one specimen sequenced in a study of T-cell memory formation after mild COVID-19. TCRdb fed the 5' RACE reads into MiXCR, producing one record per CDR3 protein. The sample contains fewer than 700,000 distinct CDR3 sequences, less than 25% of which appear only once. The sample consisted of PBMCs or a T cell subset sorted from them (not recorded which). The receptors were gathered from an adult woman who had mild COVID-19 (a few samples of this study predate the infection). Cell type and time point are not known.

The sample holds a few counts of this clonotype. The genes are TRBV7-8 and TRBJ1-2, with 10 bases that match TRBD1. There are 15 residues in the CDR3. The J segment lost 8 bases and the V segment lost 2 bases, leaving 8 bases of the junction unmatched. The germline gives CDR1 SGHVS, CDR2 FQNEAQ. The CDR3 sequence: CASSLLHGTGEGYTF. CDR3 in DNA: TGTGCCAGCAGCTTACTGCACGGGACAGGGGAAGGCTACACCTTC.

The chain joins TRBV30 to TRBJ1-2, with 9 positions matching TRBD1. The germline CDR1 and CDR2 sequences are GTSNPN and SVGIG (reference sequence). The CDR3 loop spans 16 amino acids. V shed 2 bases and J 4 bases; nucleotides not matched to a gene: 11. The CDR3 DNA reads as TGTGCCTGGAGTTCCCGAGCCCTGACAGGGGGCTATGGCTACACCTTC. This translates into CAWSSRALTGGYGYTF.

This clonotype has more than one count but fewer than ten. The chain links TRBV12-3 or TRBV12-4 to TRBJ2-7, with 12 bases identical to TRBD2. CDR3 length: 14 residues. V was pared by 8 bases and J by 3 bases, with 5 bases of the junction left unmatched. The CDR3 DNA follows: TGTGCCAGCCGCCTAGCGGGGGGGAACTACGAGCAGTACTTC. Translating gives CASRLAGGNYEQYF.

This clonotype was picked up one time. With a much larger clone just one base away, this may be a read error. The chain carries TRBV4-3 and TRBJ1-1; maybe TRBD1 (6 bases). The CDR3 runs 14 residues. CDR1 LGHNA and CDR2 YSLEER come from the germline V gene. V dropped 5 bases and J dropped 2 bases, with 12 bases sitting between them. CDR3 sequence reads: CASSKGQFNTEAFF. CDR3 in DNA: TGCGCCAGCAGCAAAGGACAGTTTAACACTGAAGCTTTCTTT.

The chain is built from TRBV12-5 and TRBJ1-1; D unresolved. The germline V gene has CDR1 LGHNT and CDR2 FRNRAP. The CDR3 covers 14 residues. V lost 2 bases and J 6 bases, leaving 13 bases between the germline ends. CDR3 in amino acids: CASGLSRASSEAFF. The CDR3 DNA sequence: TGTGCTAGTGGTTTGTCACGGGCCTCTTCTGAAGCTTTCTTT.

This chain connects TRBV5-1 to TRBJ1-5; D gene uncertain. Trimming cost V 0 bases and J 3 bases, with 10 bases left between them. The CDR3 runs 15 residues. Germline lookup yields CDR1 SGHRS and CDR2 YFSETQ. CDR3 region: CASSLDTGPNQPQHF. The CDR3 coding sequence is TGCGCCAGCAGCTTGGATACGGGCCCCAATCAGCCCCAGCATTTT.

This sequence joins TRBV7-9 and TRBJ1-6; TRBD1 might be the D (6 bases). The germline gives CDR1 SEHNR, CDR2 FQNEAQ (reference sequence). The CDR3 totals 16 residues. V was pared by 2 bases and J by 6 bases, with 14 bases between. CDR3 loop: CASSLQGRTVNSPLHF. CDR3 nucleotides: TGTGCCAGCAGCTTACAGGGCAGGACAGTTAATTCACCCCTCCACTTT.

This chain joins TRBV6-6 and TRBJ2-5, with 7 bases matching TRBD2. The CDR3 consists of 19 residues. V dropped 0 bases and J dropped 2; count of bases not matched to a gene: 15. CDR1 and CDR2 (germline): MNHNY, SVGAGI (reference sequence). CDR3 sequence (DNA): TGTGCCAGCAGTTACTCAGGGGACGAGTCTAGCGGAGAGCAAGAGACCCAGTACTTC. Its translation is CASSYSGDESSGEQETQYF.

The gene calls are TRBV5-1 and TRBJ1-2; D not resolved. CDR3 size: 11 residues. Germline CDR1 is SGHRS and CDR2 is YFSETQ. V was shortened by 2 bases and J by 14 bases, with 13 bases between the two germline ends. The CDR3 reads CASSLAKDWTF. DNA of the CDR3: TGCGCCAGCAGCTTAGCTAAGGATTGGACCTTC.

The V and J genes are TRBV7-6 and TRBJ1-1; D is uncertain. The germline gives CDR1 SGHVS, CDR2 FNYEAQ. The V gene lost 1 base and the J gene lost 2 bases, with 17 bases spanning the gap. This CDR3 has 17 amino acids. The CDR3 DNA follows: TGTGCCAGCAGCTTAGGGATAGCAATCGGAACAAACACTGAAGCTTTCTTT. Translation gives CASSLGIAIGTNTEAFF. The full variable domain, in which reference TRBV7-6 and TRBJ1-1 provide the parts outside the CDR3, is GAGVSQSPRYKVTKRGQDVALRCDPISGHVSLYWYRQALGQGPEFLTYFNYEAQQDKSGLPNDRFSAERPEGSISTLTIQRTEQRDSAMYRCASSLGIAIGTNTEAFFGQGTRLTVV.

This chain joins TRBV30 and TRBJ2-2; D call uncertain. The CDR3 extends over 12 amino acids. The V end lost 0 bases, the J end lost 6 bases, and 5 bases lay between the germline ends. CDR1 is GTSNPN and CDR2 is SVGIG in the germline V gene (reference sequence). Here the CDR3 DNA reads TGTGCCTGGAGTGTAGGTCCCGGGGAGCTGTTTTTT. Amino acids: CAWSVGPGELFF.

The V gene is TRBV14, the J gene TRBJ1-4, with D perhaps matching TRBD1 (5 bases). V lost 4 bases, J lost 7 bases, and 16 bases lay in between. Per the germline V gene, CDR1 is SGHDN and CDR2 is FVKESK. This CDR3 is 15 amino acids long. The CDR3 DNA reads TGTGCCAGCAGCCCAAGAATGGGACTTGGTGAAAAACTGTTTTTT. Translation gives CASSPRMGLGEKLFF.

V usage is TRBV7-8 and J usage is TRBJ1-5; D might be TRBD1 (6 bases). Trimming pared 5 bases from V and 1 base from J, leaving 18 bases between. This CDR3 has 17 residues. Germline CDR1 and CDR2: SGHVS and FQNEAQ. CDR3 region: CASSLSLGGASNQPQHF. In nucleotides, the CDR3 is TGTGCCAGCAGCCTATCCCTTGGGGGGGCGAGCAATCAGCCCCAGCATTTT.

A single count supports this clonotype. V and J are TRBV18 and TRBJ2-7, with TRBD2 identical over 7 bases. The V gene end was trimmed by 3 bases and the J gene end by 6 bases; junction bases not matched to a gene: 2. This CDR3 has 12 amino acids. Per the germline V gene, CDR1 is KGHSH and CDR2 is LQKENI. CDR3 sequence: CASSPSGTEQYF. In DNA, the CDR3 is TGTGCCAGCTCACCGAGCGGGACCGAGCAGTACTTC.

This clonotype was counted only a few times. V gene TRBV5-1 combines with J gene TRBJ1-1; a weak D match, TRBD1 (5 bases). This CDR3 comprises 13 residues. The ends were cut back, 0 bases at V and 8 bases at J, with 11 bases in the middle. The germline gives CDR1 SGHRS, CDR2 YFSETQ. CDR3 sequence: CASSLAGNYEAFF. In DNA, the CDR3 is TGCGCCAGCAGCTTGGCAGGGAACTACGAAGCTTTCTTT.

V gene TRBV12-3 or TRBV12-4 combines with J gene TRBJ1-3; no firm D call. The CDR3 sequence is 14 residues long. V shed 7 bases and J shed 0 bases, with 10 bases lying between them. The chain's CDR3 is CASTPGLSGNTIYF. The DNA of the CDR3 is TGTGCCAGCACCCCCGGCCTCTCTGGAAACACCATATATTTT.

This rearrangement joins TRBV5-8 to TRBJ1-4; 10 nucleotides match TRBD1. The V segment lost 5 bases and the J segment 9 bases; nucleotides outside the gene matches: 10. Germline values: CDR1 SGHTS, CDR2 YDEGEE. This CDR3 is built from 15 residues. The CDR3 protein is CASRSKDRGDQKLFF. The CDR3 DNA is TGTGCCAGCAGATCGAAGGACAGGGGGGATCAAAAACTGTTTTTT.

V and J are TRBV3-1 and TRBJ1-1; D ambiguous. Trimming pared 0 bases from V and 5 bases from J, leaving 7 bases between. The CDR3 runs to 13 residues. CDR1 is LGHDT and CDR2 is YNNKEL in the germline V gene (reference sequence). CDR3: CASSQDKGTEAFF. In DNA form, the CDR3 reads TGTGCCAGCAGCCAAGATAAAGGGACTGAAGCTTTCTTT. The full variable domain, its missing parts supplied by reference TRBV3-1 and TRBJ1-1, is DTAVSQTPKYLVTQMGNDKSIKCEQNLGHDTMYWYKQDSKKFLKIMFSYNNKELIINETVPNRFSPKSPDKAHLNLHINSLELGDSAVYFCASSQDKGTEAFFGQGTRLTVV.

The chain couples TRBV7-9 to TRBJ2-3; D is possibly TRBD2 (6 bases). CDR1 is SEHNR, CDR2 FQNEAQ, per germline (reference sequence). The V and J ends lost 10 bases and 7 bases respectively, with 15 bases between them. The CDR3 has 12 amino acids. The CDR3: CAISGAEYTQYF. CDR3 DNA sequence: TGTGCCATTTCGGGAGCGGAATATACGCAGTATTTT.

This clonotype was counted only a few times. The chain is built from TRBV19 and TRBJ1-5; maybe TRBD1 (5 bases). CDR1 is LNHDA, CDR2 SQIVND, per germline (reference sequence). The V end lost 6 bases, the J end lost 8 bases, and 23 bases lay between the germline ends. The CDR3 is made up of 16 amino acids. The CDR3 region has the DNA TGTGCCAGTAGCCCCTCTTACCGGGACCTTCCCAAGCCCCAGCATTTT. Its protein product is CASSPSYRDLPKPQHF.

The chain recombines TRBV7-9 with TRBJ2-6; D unclear. There are 17 residues in the CDR3. V dropped 1 base and J dropped 0 bases, with 10 bases sitting between them. The V gene's germline CDR1 is SEHNR and CDR2 FQNEAQ (reference sequence). The chain's CDR3 is CASSLGFGFSGANVLTF. The CDR3 coding sequence is TGTGCCAGCAGCTTAGGTTTCGGGTTCTCTGGGGCCAACGTCCTGACTTTC.

This clonotype was picked up a small number of times. This chain links TRBV5-1 with TRBJ2-3, with 7 positions matching TRBD1. Germline trimming cut 3 bases from V and 2 bases from J; bases unmatched to any gene: 15. This CDR3 is 18 amino acids long. CDR1 is SGHRS and CDR2 is YFSETQ in the germline V gene. The CDR3 bases are TGCGCCAGCAGCTCTCTGATTATGACAGGGCGGGTCACAGATACGCAGTATTTT. Translated: CASSSLIMTGRVTDTQYF.